This T cell receptor beta chain was identified during a study of OX40 agonist ivuxolimab in advanced cancers. Study in general: Each dose-escalation patient presented with hepatocellular carcinoma, melanoma, renal cell or head and neck cancer. Findings and caveats of the study: In CD8+ T cells, expanded clones were on average more numerous than in CD4+.

Trimming stripped 2 bases from V and 4 bases from J, with 17 bases between. The CDR3 is 17 residues long. Per germline, CDR1 KGHSH and CDR2 LQKENI. Measured with immunoSEQ multiplex PCR; TCRdb has only the in-frame clones, and not every one. The table records approximately 97,000 clones, 85% to 90% of them present only once. Worth noting for this clone: What it recognizes is unknown.

The receptor comes from an adult with an advanced solid tumor such as melanoma, head and neck, liver or kidney cancer. The chain has TRBV18 and TRBJ1-4, with TRBD1 as a possible D gene (5 bases). The sample in question was CD4+ or CD8+ T cells sorted from blood, obtained in a trial of the OX40 agonist ivuxolimab. CDR3 residues: CASSPSPGRGDNEKLFF. CDR3 DNA: TGTGCCAGCTCACCATCACCCGGGAGAGGGGATAATGAAAAACTGTTTTTT.